A single T cell receptor (beta chain) is shown here with its context. The sample belongs to a study of blood T cell repertoires in COVID-19. About the study: The United States, Italy and Spain provided the acute and convalescent COVID-19 samples. PBMCs, B-cell-depleted T cells, or T cells were the source of the cDNA or gDNA that made up the material.

In the original analysis: How many nucleated cells were present was estimated from reference gene primer amplification. Repertoires were generated with immunoSEQ multiplex PCR, while TCRdb's copy carries only in-frame clones and drops some. V, J and clone size are those of that table, while D and trimming were read from the DNA. The table has 80,000 to 95,000 clones, just over 85% seen once; the top ten hold about 20%. CDR3 length equals 17 residues. The TCR originated in a woman aged 80 or over in a cohort sampled during active or convalescent COVID-19. The V and J genes are TRBV21-1 and TRBJ1-2; the table's D call TRBD1 went unverified against the DNA. TRBV21-1 corresponds to a pseudogene. The sample comprised peripheral blood. CDR3 region: CASSKQAFCRCDYGYTF. The CDR3 DNA follows: TGTGCCAGCAGCAAACAGGCTTTTTGTAGGTGCGACTATGGCTACACCTTC.